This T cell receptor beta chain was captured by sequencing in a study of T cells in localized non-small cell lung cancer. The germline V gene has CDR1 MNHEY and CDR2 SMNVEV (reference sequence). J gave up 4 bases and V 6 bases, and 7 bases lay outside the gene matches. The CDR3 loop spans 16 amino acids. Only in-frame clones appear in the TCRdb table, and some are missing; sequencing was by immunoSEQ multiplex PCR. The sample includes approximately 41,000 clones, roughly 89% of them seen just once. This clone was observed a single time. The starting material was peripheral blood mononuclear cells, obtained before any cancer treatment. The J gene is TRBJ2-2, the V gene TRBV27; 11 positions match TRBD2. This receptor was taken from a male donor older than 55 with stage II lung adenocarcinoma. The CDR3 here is CASRIAGGPVTGELFF. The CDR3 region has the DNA TGTGCCAGCAGGATAGCGGGAGGGCCGGTCACCGGGGAGCTGTTTTTT.